These T cell receptor beta chains were read from a single sample in a study of a mutant IDH1 vaccine in newly diagnosed glioma. Sequencing used immunoSEQ multiplex PCR; TCRdb keeps in-frame clones, though not all of them. The sample lists roughly 41,000 clones, approximately 92% occurring once. Sequences were derived from PBMCs, sampled from a glioma patient treated with radiotherapy, temozolomide or both. These receptors originate from a man younger than 35 with glioma. CDR3s include the opening cysteine and the closing phenylalanine or tryptophan. The D gene is left open where the match is weak. Size values are once, few and many counts, or a class for expanded clones, and some rows have none.

>15|.|TRBV30|.|TRBJ1-6
TGTGCCTGGAGCCCCCCGGGGGGCTATTATTCACCCCTCCACTTT
CAWSPPGGYYSPLHF
>11|.|TRBV7-9|.|TRBJ1-2
TGTGCCAGCAAGGGAGTAGGAAGCTACACCTTC
CASKGVGSYTF
>17|TRBD1|TRBV2|.|TRBJ1-1
TGTGCCAGCAGCGCCCACAGGGGCCGGACGGGGGGCACTGAAGCTTTCTTT
CASSAHRGRTGGTEAFF
>11|.|TRBV7-8|.|TRBJ2-7
TGTGCCAGCAGAGGGGACGGAAAGCAGTACTTC
CASRGDGKQYF
>15|.|TRBV5-1|.|TRBJ1-1
TGCGCCAGCAGCTGGGGAAGGATGGGGAACACTGAAGCTTTCTTT
CASSWGRMGNTEAFF
>15|.|TRBV4-3|.|TRBJ1-1
TGCGCCAGCAGCCAAGATTGGCAGGCGGGGACTGAAGCTTTCTTT
CASSQDWQAGTEAFF
>17|TRBD1|TRBV4-2|.|TRBJ2-1
TGTGCCAGCAGCCAAGATCCTGGGACAGGCTCCTACAATGAGCAGTTCTTC
CASSQDPGTGSYNEQFF
>12|.|TRBV27|.|TRBJ1-2
TGTGCCACCACCTCCTTCACCGGGACGCTTATCTTC
CATTSFTGTLIF
>11|.|TRBV11-2|.|TRBJ1-1
TGTGCCAGCAGCACCCCCGGGCGAGCTTTCTTT
CASSTPGRAFF
>14|.|TRBV6-5|once|TRBJ1-5
TGTGCCAGCAGTTTCATTGGGTACAATCAGCCCCAGCATTTT
CASSFIGYNQPQHF
>15|.|TRBV6-6|.|TRBJ2-7
TGTGCCAGCAGTTCGTTAGCCCAAAGCTCCTACGAGCAGTACTTC
CASSSLAQSSYEQYF
>15|.|TRBV6-1|.|TRBJ1-5
TGTGCCAGCGGGCACACAGCGGCTAGCAATCAGCCCCAGCATTTT
CASGHTAASNQPQHF
>12|.|TRBV29-1|.|TRBJ1-2
TGCAGCGCTGGATTCTCTAACTATGGCTACACCTTC
CSAGFSNYGYTF
>14|TRBD1|TRBV6-5|.|TRBJ1-2
TGTGCCAGCAGTTCCCCCCAGGGGGGGCGCGGCTACACCTTC
CASSSPQGGRGYTF
>17|TRBD1|TRBV7-9|once|TRBJ1-2
TGTGCCAGCAGCTCCCGGGACAGGGGATTGTGGTGGGGTGGCTACACCTTC
CASSSRDRGLWWGGYTF
>15|TRBD2|TRBV5-5|.|TRBJ2-7
TGTGCCAGCAGCTTGTTTCCTAGCGGGAGTACCGAGCAGTACTTC
CASSLFPSGSTEQYF
>14|.|TRBV5-1|.|TRBJ1-1
TGCGCCAGCAGCTTGTTAGGTATGAACACTGAAGCTTTCTTT
CASSLLGMNTEAFF
>14|TRBD1|TRBV5-1|.|TRBJ2-3
TGCGCCAGCAGCTTGGCAGACAGGGGAGATACGCAGTATTTT
CASSLADRGDTQYF
>13|.|TRBV5-1|once|TRBJ2-7
TGCGCCAGCAGCCCGGGAGCAACCTACGAGCAGTACTTC
CASSPGATYEQYF
>15|.|TRBV5-6|.|TRBJ2-5
TGTGCCAGCAGCCCTCGACAGGTTCCGACAGAGACCCAGTACTTC
CASSPRQVPTETQYF